This T cell receptor (beta chain) is drawn from a study of OX40 agonist ivuxolimab in advanced cancers. The wider study: Anti-PD-1, anti-PD-L1 or anti-CTLA-4 therapy given earlier was allowed, and approximately 40% had some.

Profiling relied on immunoSEQ multiplex PCR, and the TCRdb table lists in-frame clones only, not all of them. The repertoire holds over 5,500 clones, 94% seen once, with roughly 10% in the top ten. Autoimmune disease history or systemic immunosuppression was exclusionary. This clone has a single count. The CDR3 has 13 residues. V was clipped by 6 bases and J by 9 bases; unmatched bases: 7. Germline V gene data show CDR1 as MDHEN and CDR2 as SYDVKM. The clonotype originates from an adult with an advanced solid tumor such as melanoma, head and neck, liver or kidney cancer. The chain has TRBV28 and TRBJ2-5; 10 bases map to TRBD2. The specimen comprised CD4+ or CD8+ T cells sorted from blood, sampled in a trial of the OX40 agonist ivuxolimab. The CDR3, as DNA: TGTGCCAGCAGGTCACTAGCGGGGTCGGCCCAGTACTTC. This sequence encodes CASRSLAGSAQYF. Using reference TRBV28 and TRBJ2-5 for the parts outside the CDR3, the full variable domain is DVKVTQSSRYLVKRTGEKVFLECVQDMDHENMFWYRQDPGLGLRLIYFSYDVKMKEKGDIPEGYSVSREKKERFSLILESASTNQTSMYLCASRSLAGSAQYFGPGTRLLVL.